The next 25 T cell receptor beta chains were all read from a single sample in a study of blood T cell repertoires in COVID-19. Only in-frame clones appear in the TCRdb table, and some are missing; sequencing was by immunoSEQ multiplex PCR. The top ten hold approximately 8.1% of the sample, which has roughly 120,000 clones, around four fifths seen once. Sequenced sample: peripheral blood. These receptors were obtained from a woman between 40 and 55 years old with acute or convalescent COVID-19.

The chain has TRBV21-1 and TRBJ2-1; no check of the table's D call, TRBD2, against the DNA was made. TRBV21-1 is annotated as a pseudogene. The length of the CDR3 is 18 residues. The CDR3 loop reads CASSSSSGGLISYNEQFF. The DNA for the CDR3 is TGTGCCAGCAGCTCTTCTAGCGGGGGGCTCATCTCCTACAATGAGCAGTTCTTC.

This rearrangement joins TRBV12-5 to TRBJ2-5; 7 bases agree with TRBD1. V lost 4 bases, J lost 4 bases, and 9 bases stayed unmatched. The CDR3 is 15 amino acids. CDR1 LGHNT and CDR2 FRNRAP come from the germline V gene. CDR3 nucleotide sequence: TGTGCTAGTGGTTCCCCCCGACAGGGTGTAGAGACCCAGTACTTC. Protein product: CASGSPRQGVETQYF.

This clone was observed at least ten times. CDR3 DNA: TGTGCCAGCAACTCTGTTAACAATGAGCAGTTCTTC. Translated: CASNSVNNEQFF. This chain uses TRBV28 with TRBJ2-1; D unresolved. The CDR3 contains 12 residues. Trimming left V 7 bases short and J 5 bases short, with 9 bases between. The germline CDR1 and CDR2 sequences are MDHEN and SYDVKM.

The rearrangement uses TRBV30 and TRBJ1-5, with TRBD1 matching 7 bases. The CDR3 covers 15 residues. Per germline, CDR1 GTSNPN and CDR2 SVGIG (reference sequence). The trim removed 4 bases at V and 1 base at J, leaving 7 bases unmatched. CDR3 sequence: CAWTRGRGSNQPQHF. The CDR3 DNA sequence: TGTGCCTGGACCAGGGGCAGGGGGAGCAATCAGCCCCAGCATTTT.

The count of this clone is one. The V gene is TRBV5-1, the J gene TRBJ2-3, with D possibly TRBD2 on 5 matching bases. V dropped 0 bases and J dropped 0 bases, with 8 bases sitting between them. The CDR3 is 15 amino acids. Germline V gene sequence: CDR1 SGHRS, CDR2 YFSETQ. CDR3 nucleotide sequence: TGCGCCAGCAGCTTGGCCCCGGGAAGCACAGATACGCAGTATTTT. It encodes CASSLAPGSTDTQYF.

J is TRBJ1-5 and V is TRBV19, with D uncertain. CDR1 is LNHDA, CDR2 SQIVND, per germline (reference sequence). This CDR3 region has 14 residues. Trimming left V 3 bases short and J 0 bases short, with 6 bases between. The CDR3 DNA reads TGTGCCAGTAGTATTCAATTTAGCAATCAGCCCCAGCATTTT. Translated: CASSIQFSNQPQHF.

V is TRBV4-1 and J is TRBJ1-5; 7 nucleotides line up with TRBD1. CDR1 is MGHRA and CDR2 is YSYEKL in the germline V gene. This CDR3 is 16 amino acids long. The V segment lost 3 bases and the J segment 5 bases; nucleotides outside the gene matches: 10. In DNA form, the CDR3 reads TGCGCCAGCAGCCAGGAACCCACGACAGGGTATCAGCCCCAGCATTTT. It is translated as CASSQEPTTGYQPQHF.

V usage is TRBV6-5 and J usage is TRBJ1-2; the D is unclear. The CDR3 is made up of 14 amino acids. The V gene lost 5 bases and the J gene lost 4 bases, with 14 bases spanning the gap. CDR1 and CDR2 (germline): MNHEY, SVGAGI. In DNA, the CDR3 is TGTGCCAGCAGTCGTGTGGCAGGCCCCTATGGCTACACCTTC. This encodes CASSRVAGPYGYTF.

V gene TRBV5-1 combines with J gene TRBJ1-2; TRBD1 is a possible D gene (5 bases). CDR1 and CDR2 (germline): SGHRS, YFSETQ. V shed 3 bases and J shed 4 bases, with 13 bases lying between them. The length of the CDR3 is 14 residues. DNA of the CDR3: TGCGCCAGCAGCTCCACCACAGGATCCTATGGCTACACCTTC. Translated: CASSSTTGSYGYTF.

This clone has only a few counts. The rearrangement links TRBV19 to TRBJ1-1; D not resolved. The CDR3 has 15 amino acids. Germline CDR1 LNHDA, CDR2 SQIVND (reference sequence). The germline V and J ends were trimmed by 5 bases and 6 bases, with 19 bases remaining between them. The CDR3 loop reads CASSPPSARRAEAFF. The CDR3 DNA is TGTGCCAGTAGTCCCCCCTCGGCCAGGAGGGCTGAAGCTTTCTTT.

This clone was counted once. The chain has TRBV5-6 and TRBJ1-1; TRBD1 agrees at 9 bases. The germline gives CDR1 SGHDT, CDR2 YYEEEE. V shed 3 bases, J shed 1 base, and the junction held 10 bases outside the gene matches. The CDR3 loop spans 17 amino acids. CDR3 nucleotides: TGTGCCAGCAGCTATTCACAGGGGGCCCTTTGGAACACTGAAGCTTTCTTT. Translation gives CASSYSQGALWNTEAFF.

This chain connects TRBV6-5 to TRBJ1-2; no clear D gene. Germline CDR1 and CDR2: MNHEY and SVGAGI. V lost 3 bases and J 4 bases, leaving 12 bases between the germline ends. The CDR3 sequence is 14 residues long. The CDR3 region is CASSYTRSGYGYTF. CDR3 nucleotide sequence: TGTGCCAGCAGTTATACCCGCTCAGGCTATGGCTACACCTTC.

V is TRBV7-8 and J is TRBJ2-3; weak D call: TRBD2 (5 bases). Germline V gene data show CDR1 as SGHVS and CDR2 as FQNEAQ. CDR3 length: 14 residues. The ends were cut back, 5 bases at V and 6 bases at J, with 15 bases in the middle. CDR3 in DNA: TGTGCCAGCAGCCAACCCCGCGGCGGGGATACGCAGTATTTT. Translating it yields CASSQPRGGDTQYF.

About this clone: The germline gene is not matched at one end of the junction; a read error may be the cause. The genes are TRBV29-1 and TRBJ2-3, with 8 bases aligning to TRBD2. CDR1 SQVTM and CDR2 ANQGSEA come from the germline V gene. The length of the CDR3 is 16 residues. CDR3 sequence (DNA): TGCCGCGTTGAAGACCAGGGGCGGGGGGGCACAGATACGCAGTATTTT. It specifies CRVEDQGRGGTDTQYF.

This chain links TRBV4-1 with TRBJ1-2; TRBD1 is a possible D gene (6 bases). Germline values: CDR1 MGHRA, CDR2 YSYEKL. The length of the CDR3 is 14 residues. Trimming removed 2 bases from V and 4 bases from J, with 11 bases in between. CDR3 sequence: CASSQTGIIYGYTF. The DNA of the CDR3 is TGCGCCAGCAGCCAAACAGGGATTATCTATGGCTACACCTTC.

The chain has TRBV5-4 and TRBJ2-5; 10 nucleotides match TRBD2. J was trimmed by 3 bases and V by 4 bases; bases with no gene match: 6. Germline loops: CDR1 SGHNT, CDR2 YYREEE (reference sequence). The CDR3 runs to 15 residues. In nucleotides, the CDR3 is TGTGCCAGCAGCCGAGCGGGGGGGCTGGAAGAGACCCAGTACTTC. It translates to CASSRAGGLEETQYF. The whole variable domain, filled in from reference TRBV5-4 and TRBJ2-5, reads ETGVTQSPTHLIKTRGQQVTLRCSSQSGHNTVSWYQQALGQGPQFIFQYYREEENGRGNFPPRFSGLQFPNYSSELNVNALELDDSALYLCASSRAGGLEETQYFGPGTRLLVL.

This chain joins TRBV5-1 and TRBJ1-3; D is perhaps TRBD1 (6 bases). CDR3 size: 14 residues. Germline CDR1 SGHRS, CDR2 YFSETQ. V lost 4 bases and J 2 bases, leaving 10 bases between the germline ends. The CDR3 loop reads CASSTQGTGNTIYF. The CDR3 DNA reads TGCGCCAGCAGCACCCAGGGGACTGGAAACACCATATATTTT.

V usage is TRBV2 and J usage is TRBJ2-1, with 11 bases matching TRBD2. The ends lost 6 bases at V and 5 bases at J; junction bases unmatched: 3. The length of the CDR3 is 14 residues. Per the germline V gene, CDR1 is SNHLY and CDR2 is FYNNEI. CDR3 coding DNA: TGTGCCAGCAGGGGGACTAGCGGTCACAATGAGCAGTTCTTC. As protein: CASRGTSGHNEQFF. Using reference TRBV2 and TRBJ2-1 for the parts outside the CDR3, the full variable domain is EPEVTQTPSHQVTQMGQEVILRCVPISNHLYFYWYRQILGQKVEFLVSFYNNEISEKSEIFDDQFSVERPDGSNFTLKIRSTKLEDSAMYFCASRGTSGHNEQFFGPGTRLTVL.

The rearrangement links TRBV18 to TRBJ2-6, with D possibly TRBD2 on 5 matching bases. CDR1 is KGHSH and CDR2 is LQKENI in the germline V gene. The CDR3 runs to 15 residues. The V and J ends lost 3 bases and 0 bases respectively, with 6 bases between them. The CDR3 is CASSPRASGANVLTF. As DNA, the CDR3 is TGTGCCAGCTCACCGCGGGCCTCTGGGGCCAACGTCCTGACTTTC.

Written as DNA, the CDR3 is TGTGCCAGCAGTGGGGCCCCTTTGTATGGCTACACCTTC. It is translated as CASSGAPLYGYTF. J is TRBJ1-2 and V is TRBV2; D gene ambiguous. The length of the CDR3 is 13 residues. V was shortened by 4 bases and J by 5 bases, with 11 bases between the two germline ends. The germline gives CDR1 SNHLY, CDR2 FYNNEI.

This rearrangement joins TRBV4-1 to TRBJ1-5; tentatively, D is TRBD1 (6 bases). CDR1 is MGHRA and CDR2 is YSYEKL in the germline V gene. CDR3 length equals 15 residues. The V and J ends lost 3 bases and 1 base respectively, with 10 bases between them. This CDR3 reads CASSQVGGSNQPQHF. As DNA, the CDR3 is TGCGCCAGCAGCCAGGTAGGGGGAAGCAATCAGCCCCAGCATTTT.

This clone occurred a few times. At the DNA level, this CDR3 is encoded by other sequences in the same sample as well. This rearrangement joins TRBV27 to TRBJ1-2, with a weak D call TRBD1 (6 bases). Germline V gene lookup returns CDR1 MNHEY and CDR2 SMNVEV (reference sequence). The CDR3 is made up of 13 amino acids. V gave up 6 bases and J gave up 2 bases, with 10 bases separating them. In nucleotides, the CDR3 is TGTGCCAGCAGCTTTACAGGGAACTATGGCTACACCTTC. Protein: CASSFTGNYGYTF.

Notes on this clone: Other DNA sequences in the sample encode the same CDR3. V gene TRBV12-5 combines with J gene TRBJ2-7, with 7 bases fitting TRBD1. CDR1 LGHNT and CDR2 FRNRAP come from the germline V gene. The CDR3 runs 13 residues. V lost 4 bases and J lost 4; bases outside the gene matches: 4. CDR3 coding DNA: TGTGCTAGTGGTTCCGACAGGGTTTACGAGCAGTACTTC. Translated: CASGSDRVYEQYF.

This clone has a handful of counts. The chain employs TRBV6-5 and TRBJ1-2; perhaps TRBD1 as D (5 bases). Germline V gives CDR1 MNHEY, CDR2 SVGAGI. This CDR3 is 14 amino acids long. Trimming shortened V by 5 bases and J by 8 bases, and 18 bases separated the two germline ends. The CDR3 bases are TGTGCCAGCAGTCCTTCGGGGGGTGTACGGGGCTACACCTTC. It encodes CASSPSGGVRGYTF.

This chain joins TRBV6-2 or TRBV6-3 and TRBJ1-5, with D tentatively TRBD1 (5 bases). The CDR3 loop spans 15 amino acids. The V and J ends lost 4 bases and 2 bases respectively, with 12 bases between them. CDR1 and CDR2 (germline): MNHEY, SVGEGT. The chain's CDR3 is CASSFRVGGNQPQHF. Here the CDR3 DNA reads TGTGCCAGCAGTTTCAGGGTTGGGGGCAATCAGCCCCAGCATTTT.